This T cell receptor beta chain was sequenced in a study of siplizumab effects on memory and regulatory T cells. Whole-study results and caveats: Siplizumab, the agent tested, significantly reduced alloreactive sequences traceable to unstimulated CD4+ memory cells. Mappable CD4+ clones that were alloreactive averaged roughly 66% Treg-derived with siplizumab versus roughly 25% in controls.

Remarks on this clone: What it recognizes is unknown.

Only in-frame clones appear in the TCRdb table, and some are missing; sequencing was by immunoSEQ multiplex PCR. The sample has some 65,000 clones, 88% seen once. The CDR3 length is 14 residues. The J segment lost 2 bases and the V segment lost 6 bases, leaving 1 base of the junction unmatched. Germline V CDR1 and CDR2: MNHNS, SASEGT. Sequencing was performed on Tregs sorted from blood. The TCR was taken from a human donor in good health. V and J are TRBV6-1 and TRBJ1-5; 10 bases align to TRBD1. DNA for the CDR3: TGTGCCAGCAGGGGGACAGGGGGCAATCAGCCCCAGCATTTT. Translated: CASRGTGGNQPQHF.